The 31 T cell receptor beta chains in this list originate from one sample, sequenced in a study of cytotoxic CD8 clonotypes in ibrutinib-treated CLL. Profiled with immunoSEQ multiplex PCR; TCRdb holds only in-frame clones, not every one. Of roughly 160,000 clones listed, 84% are singletons. The starting material was PBMCs, obtained after 24 months of ibrutinib treatment. The source is a human donor with chronic lymphocytic leukemia.

The chain uses TRBV19 and TRBJ2-6; D call uncertain. Germline loops: CDR1 LNHDA, CDR2 SQIVND (reference sequence). The CDR3 is 15 amino acids. V was clipped by 3 bases and J by 0 bases, with 6 bases between them. In DNA form, the CDR3 reads TGTGCCAGTAGTATGGGCAGCTCTGGGGCCAACGTCCTGACTTTC. This sequence encodes CASSMGSSGANVLTF.

V and J are TRBV9 and TRBJ1-4; D gene uncertain. Per germline, CDR1 SGDLS and CDR2 YYNGEE. Trimming took 2 bases from V and 2 from J, leaving 7 bases between them. The CDR3 spans 14 residues. The CDR3 nucleotides read TGTGCCAGCAGCGTTGTCCCGACTAATGAAAAACTGTTTTTT. It is translated as CASSVVPTNEKLFF.

V gene TRBV7-3 combines with J gene TRBJ1-2; D is perhaps TRBD1 (5 bases). Germline V gene sequence: CDR1 SGHTA, CDR2 FQGTGA. The CDR3 extends over 17 amino acids. The V end lost 2 bases, the J end lost 7 bases, and 23 bases lay between the germline ends. The CDR3 bases are TGTGCCAGCAGCTTATTCCTGGGGGTTAATTCGATCAGTGGCTACACCTTC. It is translated as CASSLFLGVNSISGYTF.

The chain combines TRBV30 with TRBJ2-5; 7 positions agree with TRBD2. Germline values: CDR1 GTSNPN, CDR2 SVGIG (reference sequence). This CDR3 comprises 17 residues. The V segment lost 0 bases and the J segment 1 base; nucleotides outside the gene matches: 11. The CDR3 DNA is TGTGCCTGGAGTGTCGGGTGGCTAGCGGATACCCAAGAGACCCAGTACTTC. It codes for CAWSVGWLADTQETQYF.

V usage is TRBV6-1 and J usage is TRBJ2-2; the match to TRBD1 covers 7 bases. V was clipped by 6 bases and J by 2 bases; unmatched bases: 3. The germline CDR1 and CDR2 sequences are MNHNS and SASEGT. The CDR3 loop spans 14 amino acids. The CDR3 sequence is CASRGQLNTGELFF. CDR3 bases: TGTGCCAGCAGGGGACAGCTTAACACCGGGGAGCTGTTTTTT.

This chain joins TRBV29-1 and TRBJ2-3; either TRBD1 or TRBD2 may fit D (5 bases each). V lost 3 bases and J 4 bases, leaving 14 bases between the germline ends. This CDR3 has 14 amino acids. Germline V CDR1 and CDR2: SQVTM, ANQGSEA. CDR3 sequence reads: CSVEGTVTADTQYF. The CDR3 region has the DNA TGCAGCGTTGAGGGGACCGTTACCGCAGATACGCAGTATTTT.

V is TRBV9 and J is TRBJ2-1, with 14 bases aligning to TRBD2. Losses at the gene ends were 4 bases for V and 5 bases for J; bases not matched to a gene: 11. The CDR3 covers 18 residues. From germline, CDR1 is SGDLS and CDR2 YYNGEE. The CDR3 DNA reads as TGTGCCAGCAGCCCCCGACTAGCGGGGGGGCAAAACCACAATGAGCAGTTCTTC. Translated: CASSPRLAGGQNHNEQFF.

V gene TRBV5-1 combines with J gene TRBJ2-2; 8 bases match TRBD1. Germline values: CDR1 SGHRS, CDR2 YFSETQ. This CDR3 region has 15 residues. The V and J ends lost 6 bases and 4 bases, in that order; junction bases with no gene match: 8. The CDR3: CASTRITGGTGELFF. CDR3 nucleotide sequence: TGCGCCAGCACCCGCATTACAGGGGGCACCGGGGAGCTGTTTTTT.

The V call is TRBV28, the J call TRBJ2-2; 7 nucleotides agree with TRBD2. The V gene end was trimmed by 8 bases and the J gene end by 4 bases; junction bases not matched to a gene: 4. The CDR3 sequence is 13 residues long. Germline CDR1 and CDR2: MDHEN and SYDVKM. CDR3 in amino acids: CASRTGGTGELFF. DNA of the CDR3: TGTGCCAGCCGGACGGGGGGCACCGGGGAGCTGTTTTTT.

Comments on this clone: Other DNA sequences in the sample encode the same CDR3. The chain has TRBV7-2 and TRBJ2-3; D possibly corresponds to TRBD1 (6 bases). CDR1 is SGHTA, CDR2 FQGNSA, per germline. The CDR3 is 14 amino acids. The V end was cut by 3 bases, the J end by 1 base, with 8 bases between. This CDR3 is CASSLAGGTDTQYF. Written as DNA, the CDR3 is TGTGCCAGCAGCTTGGCAGGGGGCACAGATACGCAGTATTTT.

This clone was counted only a few times. The chain uses TRBV11-1 and TRBJ2-1; D ambiguous. Trimming pared 4 bases from V and 0 bases from J, leaving 16 bases between. Germline V gives CDR1 SGHAT, CDR2 FQDESV (reference sequence). This CDR3 comprises 17 residues. The CDR3 DNA sequence: TGTGCCAGCAGCTATCTGCGGATCCCAAGCTCCTACAATGAGCAGTTCTTC. Protein product: CASSYLRIPSSYNEQFF. Supplemented by reference TRBV11-1 and TRBJ2-1, the full variable domain reads EAEVAQSPRYKITEKSQAVAFWCDPISGHATLYWYRQILGQGPELLVQFQDESVVDDSQLPKDRFSAERLKGVDSTLKIQPAELGDSAMYLCASSYLRIPSSYNEQFFGPGTRLTVL.

The chain has TRBV30 and TRBJ1-3, with D perhaps TRBD1 (6 bases). Germline V lookup: CDR1 GTSNPN, CDR2 SVGIG (reference sequence). The germline V and J ends were trimmed by 1 base and 0 bases, with 10 bases remaining between them. This CDR3 has 15 residues. The chain's CDR3 is CAWSAWTASGNTIYF. CDR3 DNA: TGTGCCTGGAGTGCTTGGACAGCCTCTGGAAACACCATATATTTT.

The sample holds a few counts of this clone. The V and J genes are TRBV7-3 and TRBJ2-1; TRBD1 aligns across 8 bases. This CDR3 has 15 amino acids. The V segment lost 1 base and the J segment 6 bases; nucleotides outside the gene matches: 5. Germline V gives CDR1 SGHTA, CDR2 FQGTGA. The CDR3 DNA follows: TGTGCCAGCAGCTTAAAGGGGGACAGGTCCAATGAGCAGTTCTTC. Amino acid sequence: CASSLKGDRSNEQFF.

This chain connects TRBV18 to TRBJ1-1; a possible D gene is TRBD1 (5 bases). The CDR3 contains 15 residues. Germline loops: CDR1 KGHSH, CDR2 LQKENI. V was clipped by 4 bases and J by 5 bases, with 17 bases between them. The CDR3 DNA sequence: TGTGCCAGCTCACGGCAAGGAATGGGGGGAACTGAAGCTTTCTTT. Its translation is CASSRQGMGGTEAFF.

The rearrangement uses TRBV6-6 and TRBJ2-7; 7 bases align to TRBD2. Germline trimming cut 4 bases from V and 3 bases from J; bases unmatched to any gene: 6. The germline CDR1 and CDR2 sequences are MNHNY and SVGAGI (reference sequence). The CDR3 extends over 14 amino acids. CDR3 coding DNA: TGTGCCAGCAGTTCGTGGGGGGGAGACTACGAGCAGTACTTC. It codes for CASSSWGGDYEQYF.

The DNA for the CDR3 is TGCGCCAGCAGCCAGCGACAGGGAATGGAAGCTTTCTTT. Translating gives CASSQRQGMEAFF. The V and J genes are TRBV4-1 and TRBJ1-1, with TRBD1 matching 7 bases. V was pared by 3 bases and J by 8 bases, with 6 bases of the junction left unmatched. The CDR3 is 13 amino acids. Germline V gives CDR1 MGHRA, CDR2 YSYEKL.

V usage is TRBV4-1 and J usage is TRBJ2-1; a weak D match, TRBD2 (6 bases). Germline loops: CDR1 MGHRA, CDR2 YSYEKL. The CDR3 extends over 14 amino acids. With 4 bases removed from V and 2 bases from J, the gap between germline ends came to 9 bases. The CDR3, as DNA: TGCGCCAGCAGCCCCGGGGGAGCCTACAATGAGCAGTTCTTC. Its translation is CASSPGGAYNEQFF.

This rearrangement joins TRBV7-3 to TRBJ2-7, with 10 bases aligning to TRBD2. CDR1 and CDR2 from the germline V gene are SGHTA and FQGTGA. V was clipped by 5 bases and J by 0 bases; unmatched bases: 13. The CDR3 totals 18 residues. The CDR3 region has the DNA TGTGCCAGCAGCCCAGAAGCTAGCGGGAGAGGAGGCTCCTACGAGCAGTACTTC. It is translated as CASSPEASGRGGSYEQYF.

J is TRBJ2-7 and V is TRBV5-1; 13 nucleotides line up with TRBD2. The length of the CDR3 is 18 residues. With 0 bases clipped from V and 4 bases from J, the junction kept 10 bases outside the gene matches. Germline CDR1 SGHRS, CDR2 YFSETQ. The CDR3 spells CASSLGTSGGTKSYEQYF. CDR3 nucleotides: TGCGCCAGCAGCTTGGGGACTAGCGGGGGCACCAAATCTTACGAGCAGTACTTC.

CDR3 in DNA: TGTGCCAGCGGAGGACAGCACTACAATGAGCAGTTCTTC. This sequence encodes CASGGQHYNEQFF. The chain recombines TRBV5-6 with TRBJ2-1; possible D gene TRBD1, 6 bases. Germline assignment: CDR1 SGHDT and CDR2 YYEEEE. The V end lost 7 bases, the J end lost 3 bases, and 11 bases lay between the germline ends. This CDR3 is 13 amino acids long.

This chain connects TRBV28 to TRBJ1-1; D is possibly TRBD1 (5 bases). This CDR3 is 15 amino acids long. Germline lookup yields CDR1 MDHEN and CDR2 SYDVKM. Trimming took 8 bases from V and 1 from J, leaving 17 bases between them. The CDR3 nucleotides are TGTGCCAGCGGCTACCCTAGACAGAGGAACACTGAAGCTTTCTTT. Translation: CASGYPRQRNTEAFF.

This chain joins TRBV5-4 and TRBJ1-2; the D gene is possibly TRBD1 (5 bases). V shed 5 bases and J shed 2 bases, with 10 bases lying between them. The CDR3 runs 13 residues. Germline CDR1 SGHNT, CDR2 YYREEE (reference sequence). The CDR3 nucleotides read TGTGCCAGCAGAACCGGGGGGAACTATGGCTACACCTTC. Translating it yields CASRTGGNYGYTF.

The chain employs TRBV7-9 and TRBJ2-6, with 7 bases fitting TRBD1. Looked up from germline, CDR1 is SEHNR and CDR2 is FQNEAQ (reference sequence). There are 15 residues in the CDR3. Losses at the gene ends were 5 bases for V and 2 bases for J; bases not matched to a gene: 3. In DNA, the CDR3 is TGTGCCAGCAGCGTCGACAGGGCTGGGGCCAACGTCCTGACTTTC. Its protein product is CASSVDRAGANVLTF. The full variable domain, rest sourced from reference TRBV7-9 and TRBJ2-6, is DTGVSQNPRHKITKRGQNVTFRCDPISEHNRLYWYRQTLGQGPEFLTYFQNEAQLEKSRLLSDRFSAERPKGSFSTLEIQRTEQGDSAMYLCASSVDRAGANVLTFGAGSRLTVL.

A few counts support this clone. The chain is built from TRBV6-5 and TRBJ2-1; 8 bases align to TRBD2. V lost 5 bases, J lost 4 bases, and 4 bases stayed unmatched. Per germline, CDR1 MNHEY and CDR2 SVGAGI. There are 14 residues in the CDR3. In nucleotides, the CDR3 is TGTGCCAGCAGTCAGCAGCGGGGGTACAATGAGCAGTTCTTC. It is translated as CASSQQRGYNEQFF.

As DNA, the CDR3 is TGTGCCTGGACGGACAGGGGACGCACAGATACGCAGTATTTT. Amino acids: CAWTDRGRTDTQYF. This chain uses TRBV30 with TRBJ2-3; the match to TRBD1 covers 9 bases. V lost 4 bases to trimming and J lost 1 base; unmatched junction nucleotides: 3. The CDR3 sequence is 14 residues long. Germline V gives CDR1 GTSNPN, CDR2 SVGIG (reference sequence).

The chain couples TRBV5-1 to TRBJ2-7; 8 nucleotides align to TRBD1. The CDR3 sequence is 14 residues long. Germline loops: CDR1 SGHRS, CDR2 YFSETQ. V lost 0 bases to trimming and J lost 6 bases; unmatched junction nucleotides: 5. In nucleotides, the CDR3 is TGCGCCAGCAGCTTGGCAGGGGGCCTGGGCGAGCAGTACTTC. Its protein product is CASSLAGGLGEQYF.

J is TRBJ2-7 and V is TRBV30, with 7 bases matching TRBD1. This CDR3 is built from 13 residues. Germline V gene data show CDR1 as GTSNPN and CDR2 as SVGIG (reference sequence). After removal of 2 bases from V and 6 bases from J, the junction contained 7 bases not matched to a gene. The CDR3 reads CAWSTQNRGEQYF. In DNA, the CDR3 is TGTGCCTGGAGTACACAAAACAGGGGCGAGCAGTACTTC.

The chain is built from TRBV18 and TRBJ2-5; TRBD2 is a possible D gene (6 bases). The germline V and J ends were trimmed by 2 bases and 2 bases, with 12 bases remaining between them. The V gene's germline CDR1 is KGHSH and CDR2 LQKENI. The CDR3 extends over 15 amino acids. The CDR3 sequence: CASSPVGTPQETQYF. The DNA for the CDR3 is TGTGCCAGCTCACCAGTAGGGACTCCTCAAGAGACCCAGTACTTC.

The rearrangement uses TRBV29-1 and TRBJ2-7; weak D call: TRBD2 (6 bases). The CDR3 is made up of 14 amino acids. Trimming left V 1 base short and J 6 bases short, with 16 bases between. Per the germline V gene, CDR1 is SQVTM and CDR2 is ANQGSEA. CDR3 sequence reads: CSVEVSRGGGEQYF. CDR3 bases: TGCAGCGTTGAAGTCTCTAGGGGAGGCGGCGAGCAGTACTTC.

V usage is TRBV4-1 and J usage is TRBJ1-1; D remains unclear. The CDR3 consists of 13 residues. Between the trimmed V and J ends, which lost 1 base and 1 base, there was a span of 4 bases. CDR1 MGHRA and CDR2 YSYEKL come from the germline V gene. CDR3 bases: TGCGCCAGCAGCCAAGTCCCGAACACTGAAGCTTTCTTT. Translation gives CASSQVPNTEAFF.

J is TRBJ1-3 and V is TRBV28, with 10 bases fitting TRBD1. This CDR3 has 16 amino acids. Trimming at V came to 0 bases and at J to 3 bases, leaving 2 bases not matched to a gene. From germline, CDR1 is MDHEN and CDR2 SYDVKM. The CDR3: CASSLWGQGSGNTIYF. The CDR3 DNA reads TGTGCCAGCAGTTTATGGGGACAGGGGAGTGGAAACACCATATATTTT.